The rows below give T cell receptor beta chains drawn from one sample of a study of cytotoxic CD8 clonotypes in ibrutinib-treated CLL. Here immunoSEQ multiplex PCR was the method, and the copy in TCRdb shows in-frame clones only, minus some. Counted here are about 300,000 clones, around 69% occurring once; the ten biggest clones make up 5.6%. The sample in question was PBMCs, obtained at disease progression, from a patient treated with ibrutinib. Receptor source: a human donor with chronic lymphocytic leukemia. CDR3s include the opening cysteine and the closing phenylalanine or tryptophan. Each record gives: J gene, V gene, CDR3 protein.

>TRBJ2-2|TRBV4-1
CASSQDRGGAWTGELFF
>TRBJ1-2|TRBV6-5
CATRFGAGYTF
>TRBJ2-7|TRBV7-9
CASSLDRNEQYF
>TRBJ1-3|TRBV5-1
CASSLEGGNTIYF
>TRBJ1-5|TRBV10-3
CAISELATGGLKHF
>TRBJ1-2|TRBV18
CASSPLEMRATRYGYTF
>TRBJ2-1|TRBV19
CASTPERAYNEQFF
>TRBJ1-2|TRBV5-1
CASSLVGVVWGYTF
>TRBJ2-5|TRBV6-5
CASSPTSWETQYF
>TRBJ2-1|TRBV5-4
CASSPPGREGGSEQFF
>TRBJ2-3|TRBV5-1
CASSPLGADTQYF
>TRBJ1-5|TRBV7-2
CASSLEAVSNQPQHF
>TRBJ2-5|TRBV5-5
CASSRWPYETQYF
>TRBJ1-5|TRBV5-6
CASSQDRDQPQHF
>TRBJ2-4|TRBV29-1
CSASSGGGLKNIQYF
>TRBJ2-7|TRBV5-1
CASSSYRGKTYEQYF
>TRBJ2-3|TRBV29-1
CSVEFRGGRQDTQYF
>TRBJ1-2|TRBV18
CASSPYTDYNYGYTF
>TRBJ2-6|TRBV19
CASSIISFNGANVLTF
>TRBJ2-1|TRBV2
CASSGGLRANEQFF
>TRBJ1-6|TRBV5-1
CASSLAGQSYNSPLHF
>TRBJ2-4|TRBV5-1
CARQRRRKNIQYF
>TRBJ2-2|TRBV6-5
CASTELFF
>TRBJ2-7|TRBV11-3
CASSSFPEQYF
>TRBJ2-5|TRBV5-6
CASSFLVAGLETQYF
>TRBJ1-1|TRBV4-1
CASSQAGVGRDTEAFF
>TRBJ1-6|TRBV6-5
CASSTGQEVSPLHF
>TRBJ1-5|TRBV6-1
CASSDRRAGNQPQHF
>TRBJ1-6|TRBV7-8
CASSYPGHGLNNSPLHF
>TRBJ1-1|TRBV19
CASTLGSYRGTEAFF
>TRBJ1-3|TRBV30
CARPTWVSGNTIYF
>TRBJ2-3|TRBV6-6
CASSAQGTDTQYF
>TRBJ2-4|TRBV4-1
CASSQAGQGENIQYF
>TRBJ2-5|TRBV7-2
CASSLAGYTQETQYF
>TRBJ2-2|TRBV7-9
CASNRGTGELFF
>TRBJ1-2|TRBV27
CASSLSPGARGYTF
>TRBJ2-1|TRBV5-1
CASSLARQYSRSYNEQFF
>TRBJ2-1|TRBV29-1
CSVEGGKTSYNEQFF
>TRBJ2-1|TRBV14
CASSQRTREQFF
>TRBJ2-7|TRBV13
CASSARTSGSSEQYF
>TRBJ1-2|TRBV19
CASSVTWYGYTF
>TRBJ1-1|TRBV27
CASSPPGGREAFF
>TRBJ2-7|TRBV9
CASSAGGSSYEQYF
>TRBJ1-2|TRBV29-1
CSVEKGAGYGYTF
>TRBJ2-3|TRBV7-9
CASSPLPGQRSDTQYF
>TRBJ1-6|TRBV11-2
CASSLKRNSPLHF
>TRBJ2-7|TRBV19
CASTSTEEYF
>TRBJ2-7|TRBV13
CASSLGIGLSYEQYF
>TRBJ1-2|TRBV4-1
CASSQGAGIHYTF
>TRBJ1-2|TRBV4-1
CASSQAGQGNGYTF
>TRBJ2-7|TRBV28
CASSWSITYEQYF
>TRBJ2-6|TRBV7-6
CASSLGQGPGANVLTF
>TRBJ2-1|TRBV4-3
CASSQAPGLAGGWNEQFF
>TRBJ2-5|TRBV9
CASNRDGQETQYF
>TRBJ1-2|TRBV6-5
CASSLQDPSNYGYTF